This TCR beta chain was identified during a study of cytomegalovirus exposure and HLA in healthy donors. This CDR3 spans 14 amino acids. Germline V lookup: CDR1 SGHTA, CDR2 FQGNSA. V shed 2 bases, J shed 4 bases, and the junction held 4 bases outside the gene matches. Whole-study results and caveats: In a later analysis, HLA-C alleles had the fewest associated TCRs, DRB1 alleles the most. Later on, an analysis tied 15,000 or so TCR beta sequences to HLA alleles at 0.05 false discovery rate. Productive status was seen about 90% or about 30% of the time for most TCR beta V segments in an earlier analysis.

The PCR contained 60 Vbeta and 13 Jbeta primers. Using immunoSEQ multiplex PCR, the repertoire was profiled, and TCRdb retains in-frame clones only, with some absent. The data show more than 95,000 clones, under 80% seen once. Notes on this clone: Its matching antigen is unknown.

Sequencing was carried out using PBMCs. The sequence came from a woman between 45 and 65 years old in good health and CMV-seropositive. The genes are TRBV7-2 and TRBJ2-7; 8 nucleotides match TRBD2. The CDR3 loop is CASSLRTSRYEQYF. CDR3 sequence (DNA): TGTGCCAGCAGCTTAAGGACTAGCAGGTACGAGCAGTACTTC.